The TCR beta chain described here comes from a study of blood T cells in healthy people across ages (dated by TCRdb to between 2014 and 2017). Background on the whole study: Template switching captured roughly one uniquely barcoded TCR beta cDNA molecule per two T cells in model experiments. Two additional independent replicas of 1 million unique cDNA reads from the same blood draw were analyzed for two donors (one aged 18 to 29 and one aged 80 or older). Age-related changes in TCR beta repertoire diversity were measured in the study by deep sequencing normalized with unique cDNA molecular identifiers. The donors were divided into four age groups: young (average around 16 years), middle-aged (under 40), aged (approximately 62) and long-lived (82). To avoid experimental bias, donors of different ages were spread randomly across the sequencing lanes.

The germline ends are 18 bases apart after V is trimmed by 5 bases and J by 4 bases. As encoded in the germline V gene, CDR1 is SGHRS while CDR2 is YFSETQ. The CDR3 runs 15 residues from the cysteine to the phenylalanine. Kept here is only the CDR3 DNA, which spans 45 bases and is read in frame from base 1. In regard to this clonotype: Its antigen has not been determined. No qualities accompany the bases; no much larger clone lies one base away.

The library was prepared using 5' RACE. The sample was run on an Illumina HiSeq 2500. A second about 7 to 12 cycle PCR used a sample-barcoded 5' primer and a J-beta primer mix. A unique molecular identifier was introduced onto each TCR beta cDNA molecule by a template-switch 5' adaptor carrying 12 random nucleotides. Each sample yielded at least 2.5 million CDR3-containing paired-end reads. First-strand cDNA synthesis was performed from all RNA using the Mint cDNA synthesis kit, with priming by a TRBC-specific oligonucleotide. Following uracil-DNA glycosylase treatment, all cDNA underwent a first 18-cycle PCR with the universal primers M1SS and BC2_uni_R. Under the source paper's analysis protocol: For normalization, 1 million high-quality reads were randomly selected from each sample, with every read carrying a distinct molecular identifier. Reads sharing molecular identifiers were discarded rather than binned into consensus sequences. MiTCR, run with a Q25 quality threshold and the strictest error-elimination algorithm, handled CDR3 identification, clonotype clustering and error correction. A nonparametric unseen species model using Euler transformation provided a lower-bound estimate of total TCR beta diversity. TCRdb reworked the public reads: Q25 trimming with fastp, MiXCR clone assembly, productive beta chains retained. Rows matching on CDR3 protein sequence are summarized as one entry with the most common DNA and genes. What appears here as the V and J calls and clone size reflects TCRdb's work, not the paper's. In this sample the table shows approximately 600,000 distinct CDR3 sequences, around 54% of which occur a single time. Around 37% of the sample is taken by the ten largest.

What the work shows at the level of the full study, not this receptor alone: Conclusive comparison of naive and antigen-experienced compartments was prevented by the profiling of bulk unsorted PBMCs. As age increased, observed TCR beta diversity per million T cells dropped in a roughly linear way, and a significant reduction was already evident by age approximately 40. Estimates of total diversity from one million sequenced T cells were regarded as lower bounds and underestimates. Donor CMV infection status was unknown, potentially confounding age-related changes in expanded clonotypes. The percentage of naive T cells measured by flow cytometry correlated strongly with observed TCR beta diversity. Compared with the aged group, more naive CD4+ T cells, fewer expanded clones and increased TCR diversity were shown by the long-lived group, suggesting age selection.

The roughly 39 donors, aged about 6 to 95 years, were systemically healthy Caucasian individuals from Russia. Each donor gave about 9.7 milliliters of peripheral blood, drawn into EDTA-treated Vacutainer tubes. PBMCs were isolated by Ficoll-Paque density-gradient centrifugation, with at least 7 million obtained per sample. Trizol reagent was used to extract total RNA from PBMCs, with at least 6 micrograms per sample. For every donor, an aliquot of PBMCs went through flow cytometry to measure the percentages of naive CD45RAhigh/CD27high T cells. The specimen sequenced was blood. The chain couples TRBV5-1 to TRBJ1-2, with no reliable assignment of the D segment. The sequence derives from a man in his fifties or sixties in good health. The CDR3 protein: CASSSASAGGYGYTF. The DNA is TGCGCCAGCAGTTCCGCCTCGGCGGGAGGCTATGGCTACACCTTC.